This T cell receptor (beta chain) originates from a study of early T cells in non-severe SARS-CoV-2 infection. This CDR3 region has 13 residues. Germline V lookup: CDR1 LNHDA, CDR2 SQIVND (reference sequence). Trimming removed 3 bases at V and 1 base at J, with 6 bases between. This clonotype was picked up a small number of times. TCRdb ran MiXCR on the 5' RACE reads and lists one entry per CDR3 protein. The table records over 90,000 distinct CDR3 sequences, roughly 12% of them present only once. The J gene is TRBJ1-1, the V gene TRBV19; no definite D call. This TCR was sampled from an adult who was a healthcare worker with PCR-confirmed SARS-CoV-2 infection or an uninfected control (not recorded which). The sequenced sample was whole blood, obtained at baseline. Here the CDR3 reads CASSINTNTEAFF. The CDR3 DNA reads as TGTGCCAGTAGTATTAACACGAACACTGAAGCTTTCTTT. Full variable domain (missing parts from reference TRBV19 and TRBJ1-1): DGGITQSPKYLFRKEGQNVTLSCEQNLNHDAMYWYRQDPGQGLRLIYYSQIVNDFQKGDIAEGYSVSREKKESFPLTVTSAQKNPTAFYLCASSINTNTEAFFGQGTRLTVV.